The present T cell receptor beta chain was sequenced within a study of beta chain features in type 1 diabetes. Broader study findings: Type 1 diabetes patients showed a moderate but significant shortening of TCRB CDR3s in all four CD4+ subsets. VDJ junctions from type 1 diabetes patients carried fewer insertions and larger deletions.

Expressed TCRB transcripts were sequenced because the entire RNA isolate underwent reverse transcription. For naive, central memory and regulatory T cell samples, reads averaged around 3.8 million. Generated by immunoSEQ multiplex PCR, the TCRdb table keeps only in-frame clones and is missing some. The profile shows 250,000 to 350,000 clones, about 10% of them singletons. The CDR3 has 12 amino acids. V lost 5 bases and J lost 4, with 9 bases in between. Looked up from germline, CDR1 is SGHVS and CDR2 is FNYEAQ. This clone was picked up a small number of times. Antigen: not known. The sample comprised naive CD4+ T cells from blood. The rearrangement uses TRBV7-6 and TRBJ2-7; the D gene is possibly TRBD2 (6 bases). The clonotype originates from a woman younger than 45 in good health. CDR3 DNA: TGTGCCAGCAGCCCACGGGGGTACGAGCAGTACTTC. Its translation: CASSPRGYEQYF. Full variable domain (outside the CDR3, taken from reference TRBV7-6 and TRBJ2-7): GAGVSQSPRYKVTKRGQDVALRCDPISGHVSLYWYRQALGQGPEFLTYFNYEAQQDKSGLPNDRFSAERPEGSISTLTIQRTEQRDSAMYRCASSPRGYEQYFGPGTRLTVT.